Below, 31 T cell receptor beta chains from the same sample are listed, as sequenced in a study of cytotoxic CD8 clonotypes in ibrutinib-treated CLL. TCRdb's copy holds only in-frame clones and misses some; the assay was immunoSEQ multiplex PCR. The sample consists of approximately 150,000 clones, around 77% of them appearing once. Source: PBMCs, taken after 12 months of ibrutinib treatment. Receptors were obtained from a human donor with chronic lymphocytic leukemia.

The J gene is TRBJ2-1, the V gene TRBV12-5; D may correspond to TRBD1 or TRBD2 (7 bases each). The ends were cut back, 0 bases at V and 6 bases at J, with 12 bases in the middle. CDR1 is LGHNT, CDR2 FRNRAP, per germline. This CDR3 is built from 15 residues. The CDR3 region is CASGLVRGTINEQFF. CDR3 nucleotides: TGTGCTAGTGGTTTGGTCAGGGGGACTATCAATGAGCAGTTCTTC.

The chain uses TRBV7-6 and TRBJ2-7; 11 nucleotides line up with TRBD2. J was trimmed by 3 bases and V by 5 bases; bases with no gene match: 3. CDR3 length: 14 residues. CDR1 and CDR2 (germline): SGHVS, FNYEAQ. CDR3 coding DNA: TGTGCCAGCAGCCGTAGCGGGGGGGTCTACGAGCAGTACTTC. Protein: CASSRSGGVYEQYF.

This clone was seen only a few times. V gene TRBV19 combines with J gene TRBJ1-5; D may be TRBD1 (6 bases). Germline V gene sequence: CDR1 LNHDA, CDR2 SQIVND (reference sequence). CDR3 length: 16 amino acids. Trimming cost V 5 bases and J 4 bases, with 18 bases left between them. The CDR3 sequence is CASSVLLWTVNQPQHF. The DNA for the CDR3 is TGTGCCAGTAGTGTCTTACTATGGACAGTTAATCAGCCCCAGCATTTT.

This rearrangement joins TRBV7-9 to TRBJ1-4, with D uncertain. The germline V gene has CDR1 SEHNR and CDR2 FQNEAQ (reference sequence). Trimming pared 2 bases from V and 1 base from J, leaving 8 bases between. This CDR3 region has 15 residues. The CDR3 loop is CASSLIAGTNEKLFF. The DNA for the CDR3 is TGTGCCAGCAGCTTAATTGCGGGAACTAATGAAAAACTGTTTTTT.

This clone was counted between two and nine times. CDR3: CASSPLFNEKLFF. The CDR3 nucleotides read TGTGCCAGCAGCCCCCTCTTCAACGAAAAACTGTTTTTT. The chain recombines TRBV7-2 with TRBJ1-4; D remains ambiguous. With 5 bases removed from V and 8 bases from J, the gap between germline ends came to 12 bases. The CDR3 has 13 amino acids. The germline CDR1 and CDR2 sequences are SGHTA and FQGNSA.

The chain couples TRBV28 to TRBJ1-6; D unclear. V lost 6 bases and J 0 bases, leaving 9 bases between the germline ends. This CDR3 is 15 amino acids long. Germline V gives CDR1 MDHEN, CDR2 SYDVKM. DNA of the CDR3: TGTGCCAGCAGCCGAGGAGGCTCCTATAATTCACCCCTCCACTTT. Translated: CASSRGGSYNSPLHF.

The DNA of the CDR3 is TGTGCCAGCAGCTTAGGGGACATTAACACTGAAGCTTTCTTT. Translated, it gives CASSLGDINTEAFF. The chain is built from TRBV7-6 and TRBJ1-1; TRBD1 might be the D (6 bases). The CDR3 has 14 residues. Trimming removed 1 base at V and 2 bases at J, with 8 bases between. Germline V lookup: CDR1 SGHVS, CDR2 FNYEAQ.

This clone has only a few counts. The chain couples TRBV19 to TRBJ1-6; 8 nucleotides line up with TRBD1. This CDR3 has 14 residues. Per germline, CDR1 LNHDA and CDR2 SQIVND (reference sequence). V gave up 6 bases and J gave up 6 bases; unmatched junction bases: 4. In DNA form, the CDR3 reads TGTGCCAGTAGCACTACAGGGGGTAATTCACCCCTCCACTTT. This translates into CASSTTGGNSPLHF. Complete variable domain (other parts from reference TRBV19 and TRBJ1-6): DGGITQSPKYLFRKEGQNVTLSCEQNLNHDAMYWYRQDPGQGLRLIYYSQIVNDFQKGDIAEGYSVSREKKESFPLTVTSAQKNPTAFYLCASSTTGGNSPLHFGNGTRLTVT.

The gene calls are TRBV10-3 and TRBJ1-3; possibly TRBD1 for D (5 bases). There are 14 residues in the CDR3. Germline values: CDR1 ENHRY, CDR2 SYGVKD. V lost 11 bases to trimming and J lost 2 bases, with 16 bases between them. In DNA form, the CDR3 reads TGTGCCTGCGGGGGAGGGTTGACTGGAAACACCATATATTTT. Translation gives CACGGGLTGNTIYF.

The chain combines TRBV6-6 with TRBJ2-7, with D possibly TRBD2 on 6 matching bases. This CDR3 spans 15 amino acids. Looked up from germline, CDR1 is MNHNY and CDR2 is SVGAGI (reference sequence). Trimming removed 0 bases from V and 4 bases from J, with 13 bases in between. DNA for the CDR3: TGTGCCAGCAGTTACTCGGGGGGTGGGTCTTACGAGCAGTACTTC. Its translation is CASSYSGGGSYEQYF.

This chain uses TRBV27 with TRBJ1-3, with D hard to call. This CDR3 spans 15 amino acids. From germline, CDR1 is MNHEY and CDR2 SMNVEV (reference sequence). Trimming removed 0 bases from V and 4 bases from J, with 10 bases in between. The CDR3 coding sequence is TGTGCCAGCAGTTTATCGATAGGGCCCGGAAACACCATATATTTT. Protein product: CASSLSIGPGNTIYF.

There are a few counts of this clone. The chain joins TRBV27 to TRBJ1-6; D remains ambiguous. This CDR3 comprises 13 residues. The germline gives CDR1 MNHEY, CDR2 SMNVEV (reference sequence). V dropped 9 bases and J dropped 3 bases, with 9 bases sitting between them. CDR3 sequence (DNA): TGTGCCAGTGGGCTCATCTATAATTCACCCCTCCACTTT. It codes for CASGLIYNSPLHF.

The chain carries TRBV15 and TRBJ2-5; D is undetermined. V was clipped by 3 bases and J by 2 bases, with 10 bases between them. Germline CDR1 LNHNV, CDR2 YYDKDF (reference sequence). This CDR3 has 14 amino acids. CDR3: CATSSKSVQETQYF. The CDR3 DNA reads TGTGCCACCAGCAGTAAAAGCGTTCAAGAGACCCAGTACTTC.

The V and J genes are TRBV9 and TRBJ2-5; 11 bases match TRBD2. Germline V gene sequence: CDR1 SGDLS, CDR2 YYNGEE. The CDR3 covers 16 residues. J gave up 5 bases and V 0 bases, and 6 bases lay outside the gene matches. The CDR3 sequence: CASSVDIAGGRETQYF. The DNA of the CDR3 is TGTGCCAGCAGCGTAGATATAGCGGGAGGGCGGGAGACCCAGTACTTC.

For this clone: One base separates it from a far larger clone, so it is likely a read error. The chain has TRBV5-6 and TRBJ2-6; D is unresolved. The V end was cut by 4 bases, the J end by 2 bases, with 1 base between. CDR3 length: 12 residues. Germline V gene data show CDR1 as SGHDT and CDR2 as YYEEEE. The CDR3 loop is CASSTGANVLTF. CDR3 DNA: TGTGCCAGCAGCACTGGGGCCAACGTCCTGACTTTC.

The chain recombines TRBV5-1 with TRBJ2-7, with D possibly matching TRBD1 (6 bases). Germline CDR1 and CDR2: SGHRS and YFSETQ. The length of the CDR3 is 14 residues. Trimming pared 4 bases from V and 2 bases from J, leaving 13 bases between. CDR3 nucleotide sequence: TGCGCCAGCAGCCCCTCGACAGGCGCCTACGAGCAGTACTTC. Translation: CASSPSTGAYEQYF.

In this sample, this clone turned up once. V gene TRBV5-8 combines with J gene TRBJ2-1; 7 nucleotides agree with TRBD1. Germline CDR1 and CDR2: SGHTS and YDEGEE. The CDR3 extends over 15 amino acids. The ends lost 2 bases at V and 7 bases at J; junction bases unmatched: 9. The CDR3 reads CASSLQGYGLNEQFF. As DNA, the CDR3 is TGTGCCAGCAGCTTACAGGGGTACGGTTTGAATGAGCAGTTCTTC. The variable domain in full, completed from reference TRBV5-8 and TRBJ2-1, reads EAGVTQSPTHLIKTRGQQATLRCSPISGHTSVYWYQQALGLGLQFLLWYDEGEERNRGNFPPRFSGRQFPNYSSELNVNALELEDSALYLCASSLQGYGLNEQFFGPGTRLTVL.

For the CDR3, the DNA is TGTGCCTGGACTCCCAGGGGCAGACATAACACTGAAGCTTTCTTT. It translates to CAWTPRGRHNTEAFF. The genes are TRBV30 and TRBJ1-1, with D perhaps matching TRBD1 (6 bases). The V and J ends lost 4 bases and 2 bases respectively, with 17 bases between them. The CDR3 length is 15 residues. Germline V gene lookup returns CDR1 GTSNPN and CDR2 SVGIG (reference sequence).

The chain links TRBV9 to TRBJ1-4; D remains unclear. CDR3 size: 12 residues. The germline V and J ends were trimmed by 3 bases and 8 bases, with 8 bases remaining between them. Germline V gives CDR1 SGDLS, CDR2 YYNGEE. CDR3 protein: CASSDGFEKLFF. The CDR3 DNA sequence: TGTGCCAGCAGCGACGGATTCGAAAAACTGTTTTTT.

The chain joins TRBV6-5 to TRBJ1-2; D is unresolved. Germline CDR1 and CDR2: MNHEY and SVGAGI. The V gene lost 5 bases and the J gene lost 7 bases, with 8 bases spanning the gap. The CDR3 extends over 11 amino acids. The CDR3 reads CASSDGFGYTF. The CDR3 DNA reads as TGTGCCAGCAGTGACGGTTTTGGCTACACCTTC.

V and J are TRBV7-2 and TRBJ2-3; TRBD2 matches at 13 bases. Germline CDR1 reads SGHTA; CDR2 reads FQGNSA. V trimming: 3 bases; J trimming: 0 bases; junction bases outside the gene matches: 9. This CDR3 has 19 amino acids. CDR3 bases: TGTGCCAGCAGCTTCCCCCCGGGACTAGCGGGACCTAGCACAGATACGCAGTATTTT. Protein: CASSFPPGLAGPSTDTQYF.

The chain carries TRBV27 and TRBJ1-1; no firm D call. The CDR3 is made up of 15 amino acids. CDR1 and CDR2 from the germline V gene are MNHEY and SMNVEV (reference sequence). Deletions cut 6 bases from V and 1 base from J, with 15 bases between. The CDR3 nucleotides are TGTGCCAGCAGCCTGAGACGGTCTGGGAACACTGAAGCTTTCTTT. Translation: CASSLRRSGNTEAFF.

This rearrangement joins TRBV4-1 to TRBJ2-5, with 11 bases fitting TRBD2. The CDR3 spans 16 residues. Germline V gives CDR1 MGHRA, CDR2 YSYEKL. V dropped 6 bases and J dropped 1; count of bases not matched to a gene: 7. CDR3: CASRTTSGDSQETQYF. For the CDR3, the DNA is TGCGCCAGCAGAACGACTAGCGGGGACTCCCAAGAGACCCAGTACTTC.

The gene calls are TRBV19 and TRBJ2-1; D may be TRBD1 (6 bases). Trimming took off 3 bases at V and 7 bases at J, with 10 bases between the two ends. Germline V gene lookup returns CDR1 LNHDA and CDR2 SQIVND (reference sequence). CDR3 size: 13 residues. CDR3 sequence reads: CASSISGHNEQFF. DNA for the CDR3: TGTGCCAGTAGTATTTCGGGACATAATGAGCAGTTCTTC.

This clone is a singleton in its sample. This chain uses TRBV30 with TRBJ2-3; D possibly corresponds to TRBD2 (6 bases). Germline CDR1 reads GTSNPN; CDR2 reads SVGIG (reference sequence). CDR3 length: 16 residues. V lost 8 bases and J lost 1, with 22 bases in between. In DNA, the CDR3 is TGTGCCCAGGACGGAACTGGAGGGGCTGGCACAGATACGCAGTATTTT. Its protein is CAQDGTGGAGTDTQYF.

This chain joins TRBV7-9 and TRBJ1-1; D may be TRBD1 (6 bases). Germline loops: CDR1 SEHNR, CDR2 FQNEAQ (reference sequence). The V and J ends lost 3 bases and 5 bases respectively, with 16 bases between them. The CDR3 runs 15 residues. This chain's CDR3 is CASSFPPGVKTEAFF. Written as DNA, the CDR3 is TGTGCCAGCAGCTTTCCTCCAGGGGTAAAGACTGAAGCTTTCTTT.

The rearrangement uses TRBV18 and TRBJ1-6; 9 nucleotides align to TRBD1. Germline loops: CDR1 KGHSH, CDR2 LQKENI. V lost 3 bases to trimming and J lost 5 bases; unmatched junction nucleotides: 2. The CDR3 is made up of 15 amino acids. Here the CDR3 reads CASSPRTGDNSPLHF. The CDR3 region has the DNA TGTGCCAGCTCACCTAGGACAGGGGATAATTCACCCCTCCACTTT.

The V gene is TRBV4-3, the J gene TRBJ1-5; D is possibly TRBD1 (6 bases). Trimming cost V 3 bases and J 4 bases, with 13 bases left between them. The CDR3 is 15 residues long. Looked up from germline, CDR1 is LGHNA and CDR2 is YSLEER. The CDR3 spells CASSHERTANQPQHF. DNA for the CDR3: TGCGCCAGCAGCCATGAACGGACAGCGAATCAGCCCCAGCATTTT.

This chain links TRBV10-3 with TRBJ1-2; TRBD1 agrees at 11 bases. The trim removed 3 bases at V and 6 bases at J, leaving 6 bases unmatched. Germline assignment: CDR1 ENHRY and CDR2 SYGVKD. The CDR3 sequence is 15 residues long. Here the CDR3 DNA reads TGTGCCATCAGTGATTACCCGGGACAGGGGGATGGCTACACCTTC. It is translated as CAISDYPGQGDGYTF.

The chain couples TRBV28 to TRBJ1-5; 12 nucleotides agree with TRBD1. This CDR3 has 15 residues. Looked up from germline, CDR1 is MDHEN and CDR2 is SYDVKM. J lost 4 bases, V lost 4 bases, and 2 bases had no gene match. The CDR3: CASSWDRGRNQPQHF. The CDR3 DNA follows: TGTGCCAGCAGTTGGGACAGGGGGCGAAATCAGCCCCAGCATTTT.

The chain links TRBV6-5 to TRBJ1-3, with D possibly TRBD1 on 5 matching bases. This CDR3 has 15 amino acids. V was trimmed by 1 base and J by 3 bases, leaving 10 bases between them. Germline lookup yields CDR1 MNHEY and CDR2 SVGAGI. The CDR3 region is CASSYFQGGGNTIYF. In DNA form, the CDR3 reads TGTGCCAGCAGTTACTTCCAGGGAGGTGGAAACACCATATATTTT.